Below are 20 T cell receptor beta chains sequenced from a single sample in a study of cytomegalovirus exposure and HLA in healthy donors. The PCR employed 60 Vbeta primers together with 13 Jbeta primers. This table comes from immunoSEQ multiplex PCR, and its TCRdb copy is limited to in-frame clones, with some not included. The sample lists roughly 150,000 clones; 70% to 90% were seen once. Sample: PBMCs. These receptors were obtained from a woman aged 18-29 years in good health and CMV-seronegative.

This rearrangement joins TRBV10-3 to TRBJ2-3; possible D gene TRBD1, 6 bases. Between the trimmed V and J ends, which lost 10 bases and 2 bases, there was a span of 13 bases. The CDR3 is 13 residues long. Germline CDR1 is ENHRY and CDR2 is SYGVKD. The CDR3 sequence: CATTGPATDTQYF. The CDR3 bases are TGTGCCACCACAGGGCCCGCCACAGATACGCAGTATTTT.

This clone has a single count. The J gene is TRBJ1-2, the V gene TRBV5-1, with 7 bases aligning to TRBD1. This CDR3 spans 16 amino acids. Germline V gene sequence: CDR1 SGHRS, CDR2 YFSETQ. Germline trimming cut 2 bases from V and 6 bases from J; bases unmatched to any gene: 13. CDR3 in DNA: TGCGCCAGCAGCTTCCTCCGGGACAGAGCCTCCCATGGCTACACCTTC. It encodes CASSFLRDRASHGYTF.

This sequence joins TRBV10-3 and TRBJ1-5, with 7 bases aligning to TRBD1. The V and J ends lost 1 base and 4 bases, in that order; junction bases with no gene match: 4. Per germline, CDR1 ENHRY and CDR2 SYGVKD. This CDR3 is built from 15 residues. As DNA, the CDR3 is TGTGCCATCAGTGAGTACAGGGGAGGAAATCAGCCCCAGCATTTT. Protein sequence: CAISEYRGGNQPQHF.

This clone showed up just once. V and J are TRBV28 and TRBJ1-2; maybe TRBD1 (6 bases). CDR1 and CDR2 (germline): MDHEN, SYDVKM. V was trimmed by 7 bases and J by 4 bases, leaving 22 bases between them. The CDR3 covers 16 residues. CDR3 amino acids: CASKGVRGALSYGYTF. The CDR3 nucleotides are TGTGCCAGCAAAGGTGTACGGGGGGCGCTGAGCTATGGCTACACCTTC.

CDR3 protein: CASSLGRTGYSYEQYF. Written as DNA, the CDR3 is TGTGCCAGCAGCTTAGGCAGGACAGGCTATTCCTACGAGCAGTACTTC. The chain carries TRBV13 and TRBJ2-7; 7 nucleotides match TRBD1. V shed 0 bases and J 1 base; nucleotides not matched to a gene: 6. Looked up from germline, CDR1 is PRHDT and CDR2 is FYEKMQ (reference sequence). CDR3 size: 16 residues.

The chain has TRBV29-1 and TRBJ2-1; 12 bases are shared with TRBD2. CDR3 size: 14 residues. V lost 8 bases to trimming and J lost 8 bases; unmatched junction nucleotides: 10. The germline V gene encodes CDR1 SQVTM and CDR2 ANQGSEA. CDR3 bases: TGCAGCCCAATAGTGACTAGCGGGGGCTATGAGCAGTTCTTC. Protein product: CSPIVTSGGYEQFF.

The chain employs TRBV2 and TRBJ1-2; 7 bases agree with TRBD1. CDR3 length: 13 amino acids. Germline trimming cut 6 bases from V and 5 bases from J; bases unmatched to any gene: 6. Germline V gene sequence: CDR1 SNHLY, CDR2 FYNNEI. The CDR3 loop reads CASRKDRDYGYTF. In DNA, the CDR3 is TGTGCCAGCAGGAAAGACAGGGATTATGGCTACACCTTC.

The J gene is TRBJ2-5, the V gene TRBV20-1; D not resolved. This CDR3 has 11 amino acids. Per germline, CDR1 DFQATT and CDR2 SNEGSKA (reference sequence). V lost 7 bases, J lost 4 bases, and 10 bases lay in between. The CDR3 DNA sequence: TGCAGTGGGGCACACGGAGAGACCCAGTACTTC. Protein sequence: CSGAHGETQYF.

V gene TRBV20-1 combines with J gene TRBJ2-1, with 8 bases fitting TRBD2. Trimming took 6 bases from V and 9 from J; bases not matched to a gene: 4. The CDR3 is 11 residues long. Per the germline V gene, CDR1 is DFQATT and CDR2 is SNEGSKA (reference sequence). The CDR3 sequence: CSAPSGSEQFF. The CDR3 DNA is TGCAGTGCCCCAAGCGGGAGTGAGCAGTTCTTC.

V and J are TRBV7-3 and TRBJ2-5; 10 bases line up with TRBD1. Germline V CDR1 and CDR2: SGHTA, FQGTGA. The CDR3 consists of 15 residues. The V and J ends lost 1 base and 5 bases, in that order; junction bases with no gene match: 4. CDR3 sequence: CASSLSPGQGETQYF. The CDR3 DNA follows: TGTGCCAGCAGCTTAAGTCCGGGACAGGGGGAGACCCAGTACTTC.

The gene calls are TRBV6-1 and TRBJ1-3; D is unclear. The germline V gene has CDR1 MNHNS and CDR2 SASEGT. The CDR3 extends over 10 amino acids. V shed 10 bases and J shed 14 bases, with 15 bases lying between them. The CDR3 is CATTLTSVYF. The CDR3 DNA follows: TGTGCCACCACCCTCACTTCGGTATATTTT.

The chain is built from TRBV6-1 and TRBJ1-6, with D tentatively TRBD1 (5 bases). This CDR3 is 14 amino acids long. CDR1 and CDR2 (germline): MNHNS, SASEGT. V was pared by 6 bases and J by 5 bases, with 11 bases between. In nucleotides, the CDR3 is TGTGCCAGCAGCGAACGACAGAATAATTCACCCCTCCACTTT. It encodes CASSERQNNSPLHF.

This clone showed up just once. The V call is TRBV5-6, the J call TRBJ2-5, with 7 positions matching TRBD1. The CDR3 totals 14 residues. The V segment lost 4 bases and the J segment 5 bases; nucleotides outside the gene matches: 8. Germline CDR1 is SGHDT and CDR2 is YYEEEE. The CDR3 loop reads CASSPNRGRETQYF. The CDR3 DNA reads as TGTGCCAGCAGCCCGAACAGGGGTCGTGAGACCCAGTACTTC.

V usage is TRBV10-3 and J usage is TRBJ2-2; unclear D gene. The V gene lost 5 bases and the J gene lost 3 bases, with 7 bases spanning the gap. The length of the CDR3 is 13 residues. CDR1 ENHRY and CDR2 SYGVKD come from the germline V gene. CDR3 in amino acids: CAISSADTGELFF. In DNA, the CDR3 is TGTGCCATCAGTTCGGCGGACACCGGGGAGCTGTTTTTT.

The CDR3 DNA is TGTGCCAGCAGCCCAGGGACAGGGGAAACTGAAGCTTTCTTT. Its translation is CASSPGTGETEAFF. This rearrangement joins TRBV7-9 to TRBJ1-1; 10 bases agree with TRBD1. V lost 5 bases and J lost 5; bases outside the gene matches: 5. CDR1 is SEHNR and CDR2 is FQNEAQ in the germline V gene (reference sequence). The CDR3 runs 14 residues.

The chain uses TRBV6-1 and TRBJ1-2, with 9 bases fitting TRBD1. Germline V gene lookup returns CDR1 MNHNS and CDR2 SASEGT. V lost 6 bases, J lost 4 bases, and 6 bases stayed unmatched. The CDR3 has 14 amino acids. Here the CDR3 DNA reads TGTGCCAGCAGATCGGGACAGGGTAGCTATGGCTACACCTTC. This translates into CASRSGQGSYGYTF.

The rearrangement links TRBV7-2 to TRBJ1-2, with TRBD1 matching over 8 bases. V was clipped by 5 bases and J by 0 bases; unmatched bases: 5. This CDR3 is 15 amino acids long. Germline lookup yields CDR1 SGHTA and CDR2 FQGNSA. The CDR3: CASSTGQGANYGYTF. In nucleotides, the CDR3 is TGTGCCAGCAGCACAGGACAGGGAGCTAACTATGGCTACACCTTC.

The chain joins TRBV11-1 to TRBJ2-3; D is perhaps TRBD1 (6 bases). The germline V gene encodes CDR1 SGHAT and CDR2 FQDESV (reference sequence). The CDR3 covers 16 residues. Trimming pared 3 bases from V and 1 base from J, leaving 14 bases between. The CDR3 DNA follows: TGTGCCAGCAGCTTCCTTCTTTCAGGGGGCACAGATACGCAGTATTTT. Translating gives CASSFLLSGGTDTQYF.

This chain connects TRBV6-5 to TRBJ2-3; TRBD2 agrees at 7 bases. The germline gives CDR1 MNHEY, CDR2 SVGAGI. The CDR3 totals 12 residues. J was trimmed by 6 bases and V by 3 bases; bases with no gene match: 0. CDR3 bases: TGTGCCAGCAGTTATAGCGGGGATACGCAGTATTTT. Translated, it gives CASSYSGDTQYF.

The chain joins TRBV28 to TRBJ1-2; tentatively, D is TRBD1 (5 bases). Germline V lookup: CDR1 MDHEN, CDR2 SYDVKM. Trimming removed 10 bases from V and 4 bases from J, with 16 bases in between. This CDR3 is built from 13 residues. The CDR3 loop is CATSQRQLYGYTF. The CDR3 region has the DNA TGTGCCACCTCCCAGAGACAGCTCTATGGCTACACCTTC.